One T cell receptor (beta chain) is described in this entry. Its matching antigen is unknown. This entry belongs to a study of cytomegalovirus exposure and HLA in healthy donors. It was with 60 Vbeta and 13 Jbeta primers that the PCR ran. Generated by immunoSEQ multiplex PCR, the TCRdb table keeps only in-frame clones and is missing some. The data hold some 180,000 clones, with around 90% observed a single time. Study observations and caveats: One cluster of highly shared sequence variants probably arose as a sequencing artifact.

The material sequenced was PBMCs. This receptor was obtained from a boy aged 2 to 10 in good health and CMV-seronegative.

CDR3 coding DNA: TGTGCCAGCAGGCTAAAGACAGGGAGGAACACTGAAGCTTTCTTT. It translates to CASRLKTGRNTEAFF. The chain carries TRBV2 and TRBJ1-1, with TRBD1 matching 7 bases. V dropped 6 bases and J dropped 1; count of bases not matched to a gene: 8. The CDR3 spans 15 residues. Germline CDR1 is SNHLY and CDR2 is FYNNEI.